The source of this T cell receptor beta chain is a study of T cells in localized non-small cell lung cancer. Remarks on this clone: Antigen specificity is unknown.

The CDR3 length is 13 residues. In germline, CDR1 is KGHSH, CDR2 LQKENI. V was clipped by 5 bases and J by 11 bases; unmatched bases: 8. Data came from immunoSEQ multiplex PCR; TCRdb stores just in-frame clones and leaves some out. The table includes 7,300 or so clones, roughly two fifths detected once. Findings and caveats of the study: Turning up in adjacent lung were a median around 50 of the top 100 tumor clones.

The rearrangement joins TRBV18 to TRBJ1-4; 7 nucleotides match TRBD1. Sequencing was performed on lung tumor tissue, taken before any cancer treatment. This TCR came from a man aged 40-75 years with stage III lung adenocarcinoma. The CDR3 DNA reads as TGTGCCAGCTCATCGGACAGGAGGGAGAAACTGTTTTTT. Translated: CASSSDRREKLFF.